This T cell receptor (beta chain) was obtained from a study of CXCR3-negative and CXCR3-positive naive CD8 T cells. The CDR3 consists of 17 residues. Per the germline V gene, CDR1 is SEHNR and CDR2 is FQNEAQ (reference sequence). UMI-labeled 5' RACE TRB cDNA libraries were prepared from the cells. Using the 5' RACE reads, TCRdb records one entry per CDR3 protein without DNA. Listed are about 8,000 distinct CDR3 sequences; over 2% falls within the top ten. Overall study findings and caveats: Naive cells with CXCR3 showed TRB CDR3s that were more hydrophobic than those in CXCR3-negative naive cells. The TRBV-TRBJ usage of naive CXCR3-negative and CXCR3-positive cells was similar, but that of memory cells differed.

By frequency, this clonotype registers medium-sized. The antigen is not known. This chain links TRBV7-9 with TRBJ2-1; TCRdb's assignment of TRBD2 cannot be checked, as there is no DNA. The sequenced sample was naive CXCR3- CD8+ T cells from blood. Noted subset: CD45RO-CCR7+CD27+CD95- naive CD8+ T cells lacking CXCR3 (TNR3-). The TCR originated in a human donor in good health. Some clones in this sample may be carry-over from other donors' samples. The CDR3 sequence is CASSSGLAGSSYNEQFF.